These 18 T cell receptor beta chains came from one sample sequenced in a study of T cell responses to AZD1222 COVID-19 vaccine. Sequencing used immunoSEQ multiplex PCR; TCRdb keeps in-frame clones, though not all of them. This sample has 80,000 to 85,000 clones, with approximately 89% found just once. The sample in question was peripheral blood, obtained 28 days after the second AZD1222 dose. Every receptor here comes from an adult who received the AZD1222 COVID-19 vaccine.

CDR3 region: CASSGSARADTIYF. In nucleotides, the CDR3 is TGTGCCAGCAGCGGCAGCGCCAGGGCGGACACCATATATTTT. The V gene is TRBV9, the J gene TRBJ1-3, with D perhaps matching TRBD1 (5 bases). The CDR3 spans 14 residues. Germline CDR1 and CDR2: SGDLS and YYNGEE. V lost 3 bases, J lost 8 bases, and 15 bases lay in between.

This clone has a handful of counts. V and J are TRBV6-2 or TRBV6-3 and TRBJ2-2, with 8 bases fitting TRBD1. Germline-derived CDR1 and CDR2 are MNHEY and SVGEGT. Trimming took 4 bases from V and 4 from J; bases not matched to a gene: 5. The CDR3 is made up of 15 amino acids. The CDR3 bases are TGTGCCAGCAGTTTCGGACAGGGACCCACCGGGGAGCTGTTTTTT. Translated: CASSFGQGPTGELFF.

The chain recombines TRBV19 with TRBJ2-1; 8 bases line up with TRBD2. The length of the CDR3 is 15 residues. The junction had 14 bases not matched to a gene; V was cut back by 6 bases and J by 10 bases. Per germline, CDR1 LNHDA and CDR2 SQIVND (reference sequence). In DNA, the CDR3 is TGTGCCAGTAGCGCCGGGACTAGTAGTCCCGGGGAGCAGTTCTTC. It specifies CASSAGTSSPGEQFF.

This clone was counted once. The gene calls are TRBV2 and TRBJ1-5, with a possible D match to TRBD1 (6 bases). CDR1 SNHLY and CDR2 FYNNEI come from the germline V gene. Trimming pared 4 bases from V and 6 bases from J, leaving 16 bases between. This CDR3 contains 15 residues. CDR3 DNA sequence: TGTGCCAGCAGTGGGCAGGGGCCCGCGGGTCAGCCCCAGCATTTT. As protein: CASSGQGPAGQPQHF.

The chain uses TRBV18 and TRBJ2-5; 7 bases fit TRBD1. The CDR3 runs to 14 residues. The V segment lost 5 bases and the J segment 2 bases; nucleotides outside the gene matches: 5. The germline V gene encodes CDR1 KGHSH and CDR2 LQKENI. This CDR3 reads CASSVGQSQETQYF. The CDR3 DNA reads TGTGCCAGCTCAGTGGGACAGTCTCAAGAGACCCAGTACTTC.

V is TRBV28 and J is TRBJ1-3; D perhaps matches TRBD1 (5 bases). V was pared by 5 bases and J by 0 bases, with 17 bases between. The CDR3 consists of 17 residues. CDR1 and CDR2 (germline): MDHEN, SYDVKM. The CDR3 bases are TGTGCCAGCAGTACCCTGATTACAGGACTCTCTGGAAACACCATATATTTT. It specifies CASSTLITGLSGNTIYF.

The rearrangement links TRBV7-2 to TRBJ1-2, with D perhaps TRBD1 (5 bases). The CDR3 is 15 residues long. In germline, CDR1 is SGHTA, CDR2 FQGNSA. V dropped 2 bases and J dropped 6 bases, with 16 bases sitting between them. The chain's CDR3 is CASSLMGQGVNGYTF. CDR3 in DNA: TGTGCCAGCAGCTTAATGGGCCAGGGAGTCAATGGCTACACCTTC.

Details on this clone: The identical CDR3 is also encoded by other nucleotide sequences in the sample. The rearrangement joins TRBV9 to TRBJ1-4; TRBD1 might be the D (5 bases). The CDR3 totals 14 residues. Trimming stripped 4 bases from V and 2 bases from J, with 9 bases between. Germline CDR1 SGDLS, CDR2 YYNGEE. The CDR3 reads CASSPTGTNEKLFF. Written as DNA, the CDR3 is TGTGCCAGCAGCCCCACAGGCACTAATGAAAAACTGTTTTTT.

The genes are TRBV3-1 (or the pseudogene TRBV3-2) and TRBJ2-7, with 8 bases that match TRBD1. Germline V gene sequence: CDR1 LGHDT, CDR2 YNNKEL (reference sequence). This CDR3 is built from 15 residues. V was pared by 3 bases and J by 3 bases, with 7 bases of the junction left unmatched. The CDR3 loop is CASSQTPGQGYEQYF. The DNA of the CDR3 is TGTGCCAGCAGCCAGACCCCAGGACAGGGCTACGAGCAGTACTTC.

This clone was recorded once. The chain is built from TRBV5-1 and TRBJ2-1; 7 bases line up with TRBD2. Germline CDR1 SGHRS, CDR2 YFSETQ. The CDR3 spans 14 residues. V trimming: 5 bases; J trimming: 3 bases; junction bases outside the gene matches: 5. The CDR3 bases are TGCGCCAGCAGGACTGTAGCGGGCTACAATGAGCAGTTCTTC. Amino acids: CASRTVAGYNEQFF.

The V call is TRBV2, the J call TRBJ1-4; no reliable D call. V gave up 4 bases and J gave up 8 bases, with 20 bases separating them. CDR1 and CDR2 (germline): SNHLY, FYNNEI. The CDR3 spans 16 residues. CDR3 loop: CASSVLGLANGEKLFF. CDR3 bases: TGTGCCAGCAGTGTGTTAGGGCTGGCGAACGGGGAAAAACTGTTTTTT.

The chain employs TRBV15 and TRBJ2-2, with a tentative D call TRBD1 (5 bases). The CDR3 loop spans 16 amino acids. V was clipped by 1 base and J by 5 bases, with 14 bases between them. CDR1 is LNHNV, CDR2 YYDKDF, per germline (reference sequence). The CDR3 reads CATSRGGQGRTGELFF. CDR3 nucleotide sequence: TGTGCCACCAGCAGAGGTGGGCAGGGAAGAACCGGGGAGCTGTTTTTT.

The rearrangement uses TRBV11-2 and TRBJ2-7; D is perhaps TRBD1 or TRBD2 (5 bases each). Germline V gives CDR1 SGHAT, CDR2 FQNNGV. The length of the CDR3 is 15 residues. The V end was cut by 8 bases, the J end by 3 bases, with 20 bases between. The CDR3: CASVGGPGLVYEQYF. In nucleotides, the CDR3 is TGTGCCAGCGTTGGGGGTCCGGGGTTGGTCTACGAGCAGTACTTC.

The rearrangement links TRBV19 to TRBJ1-5; 8 bases map to TRBD1. The CDR3 length is 16 residues. Trimming cost V 4 bases and J 2 bases; bases outside gene matches: 7. Germline V CDR1 and CDR2: LNHDA, SQIVND (reference sequence). The CDR3: CASSNRQGSGNQPQHF. As DNA, the CDR3 is TGTGCCAGTAGTAACCGACAGGGGTCGGGCAATCAGCCCCAGCATTTT.

This chain joins TRBV29-1 and TRBJ2-4; no definite D call. The germline gives CDR1 SQVTM, CDR2 ANQGSEA. Trimming took off 7 bases at V and 1 base at J, with 23 bases between the two ends. This CDR3 has 17 residues. CDR3 loop: CSARTLNSQSAKNIQYF. Here the CDR3 DNA reads TGCAGCGCGAGGACCCTTAACTCTCAGTCGGCCAAAAACATTCAGTACTTC.

This clone appeared a few times. V and J are TRBV21-1 and TRBJ1-5; no DNA check was done on the table's D call, TRBD1. TRBV21-1 is a documented pseudogene. The CDR3 is made up of 12 amino acids. The CDR3 spells CASSIRGQPQHF. The CDR3 region has the DNA TGTGCCAGCAGCATCAGGGGACAGCCCCAGCATTTT.

The chain recombines TRBV10-2 with TRBJ2-1, with D perhaps matching TRBD2 (6 bases). The germline CDR1 and CDR2 sequences are WSHSY and SAAADI. The CDR3 sequence is 16 residues long. The ends were cut back, 2 bases at V and 8 bases at J, with 19 bases in the middle. CDR3 DNA: TGCGCCAGCAGTGAGAGATATGGGGGGATAGGCGATGAGCAGTTCTTC. Translating it yields CASSERYGGIGDEQFF.

The V call is TRBV27, the J call TRBJ2-1; D is possibly TRBD2 (6 bases). V shed 5 bases and J shed 6 bases, with 20 bases lying between them. Germline CDR1 MNHEY, CDR2 SMNVEV (reference sequence). This CDR3 is built from 16 residues. Here the CDR3 reads CASSRLRRRETNEQFF. CDR3 nucleotides: TGTGCCAGCAGTCGCCTGCGAAGGAGGGAGACCAATGAGCAGTTCTTC.